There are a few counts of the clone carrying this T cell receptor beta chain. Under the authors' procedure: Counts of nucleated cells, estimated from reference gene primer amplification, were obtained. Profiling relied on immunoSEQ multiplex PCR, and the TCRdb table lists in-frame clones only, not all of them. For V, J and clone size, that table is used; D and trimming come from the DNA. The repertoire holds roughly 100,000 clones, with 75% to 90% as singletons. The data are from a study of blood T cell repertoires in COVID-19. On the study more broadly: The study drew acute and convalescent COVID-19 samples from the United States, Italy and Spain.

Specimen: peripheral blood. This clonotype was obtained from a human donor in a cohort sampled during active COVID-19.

Here the CDR3 DNA reads TGCGCCAGCAGCCTTGGGGGCCCGGGGAGTACGCAGTATTTT. Encoded protein: CASSLGGPGSTQYF. The chain links TRBV5-1 to TRBJ2-3, with D perhaps matching TRBD1 (6 bases). Trimming took 4 bases from V and 8 from J, leaving 17 bases between them. The CDR3 extends over 14 amino acids. CDR1 is SGHRS and CDR2 is YFSETQ in the germline V gene.